The present entry profiles one T cell receptor beta chain with its context. The antigen is undetermined. The source of the sample is a study of response to subunit inactivated influenza vaccine. The study, taken as a whole, reports: With each seasonal influenza vaccination, the authors suggested, few new T cells are recruited.

V gave up 0 bases and J gave up 1 base; unmatched junction bases: 5. Germline V gene sequence: CDR1 MGHRA, CDR2 YSYEKL. The CDR3 spans 16 residues. Each CDR3 protein is one row after TCRdb ran MiXCR on the RT-PCR reads. The sample contains 450,000 to 550,000 distinct CDR3 sequences, 25% of which appear only once. The sequence derives from a man over 45 who received an inactivated influenza vaccine. This chain links TRBV4-1 with TRBJ2-7, with 8 bases fitting TRBD2. Sequencing used CD4+ T cells sorted from PBMCs, obtained 4 to 6 days after vaccination. DNA of the CDR3: TGCGCCAGCAGCCAAGATCAGGCGGGGGGATCCTACGAGCAGTACTTC. Translated, it gives CASSQDQAGGSYEQYF.